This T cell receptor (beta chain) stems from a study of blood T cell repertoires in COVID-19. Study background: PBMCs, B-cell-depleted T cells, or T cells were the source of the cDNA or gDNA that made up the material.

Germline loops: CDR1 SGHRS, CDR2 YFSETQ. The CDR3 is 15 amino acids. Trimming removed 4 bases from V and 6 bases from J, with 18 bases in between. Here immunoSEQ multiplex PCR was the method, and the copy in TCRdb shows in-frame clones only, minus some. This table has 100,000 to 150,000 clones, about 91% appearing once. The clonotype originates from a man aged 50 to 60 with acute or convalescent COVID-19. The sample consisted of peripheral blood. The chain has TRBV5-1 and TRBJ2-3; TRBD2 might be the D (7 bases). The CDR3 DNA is TGCGCCAGCAGCCCCGGTGGGGGGGCGGGGGATACGCAGTATTTT. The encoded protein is CASSPGGGAGDTQYF.